The 25 T cell receptor beta chains given below trace back to one sample, sequenced in a study of radiotherapy plus CTLA-4 blockade in lung cancer. Libraries were prepared by immunoSEQ multiplex PCR; TCRdb keeps only in-frame clonotypes and omits some of them. The table has more than 30,000 clones, approximately 66% seen once. The source material was peripheral blood, sampled from a patient treated with radiotherapy plus ipilimumab. Receptor source: a human donor with non-small cell lung cancer who had stable disease on radiotherapy plus ipilimumab.

The chain employs TRBV6-1 and TRBJ2-7; D gene uncertain. V lost 0 bases and J lost 2, with 14 bases in between. The V gene's germline CDR1 is MNHNS and CDR2 SASEGT. This CDR3 is 16 amino acids long. CDR3 amino acids: CASSEAFAGPTYEQYF. CDR3 nucleotide sequence: TGTGCCAGCAGTGAAGCGTTCGCTGGGCCAACCTACGAGCAGTACTTC.

This clone is judged medium-sized. This sequence joins TRBV19 and TRBJ2-3, with TRBD1 matching 7 bases. Germline V gives CDR1 LNHDA, CDR2 SQIVND (reference sequence). Trimming at V came to 9 bases and at J to 2 bases, leaving 5 bases not matched to a gene. CDR3 length: 13 residues. This CDR3 reads CASRTGSTDTQYF. The DNA for the CDR3 is TGTGCCAGCCGGACAGGATCCACAGATACGCAGTATTTT.

This clone occurred once. The chain carries TRBV6-1 and TRBJ2-1; 9 positions match TRBD2. The V gene's germline CDR1 is MNHNS and CDR2 SASEGT. V lost 6 bases, J lost 7 bases, and 7 bases stayed unmatched. The CDR3 covers 14 residues. The CDR3 nucleotides are TGTGCCAGCAGGGCTAGCGGGACAACGAATGAGCAGTTCTTC. Residues: CASRASGTTNEQFF.

The rearrangement uses TRBV9 and TRBJ1-1; D ambiguous. V gave up 0 bases and J gave up 3 bases, with 9 bases separating them. Germline-derived CDR1 and CDR2 are SGDLS and YYNGEE. The CDR3 is made up of 14 amino acids. The CDR3 DNA sequence: TGTGCCAGCAGCGTAGGTAGGGTTGACACTGAAGCTTTCTTT. This codes for CASSVGRVDTEAFF.

This chain connects TRBV7-8 to TRBJ2-1, with 7 bases lining up with TRBD2. The CDR3 loop spans 14 amino acids. The V gene's germline CDR1 is SGHVS and CDR2 FQNEAQ. Germline trimming cut 3 bases from V and 6 bases from J; bases unmatched to any gene: 5. The CDR3 sequence: CASSLRRLANEQFF. The CDR3 region has the DNA TGTGCCAGCAGCTTGAGGCGACTAGCCAATGAGCAGTTCTTC.

This clone is a singleton in its sample. The chain links TRBV5-1 to TRBJ2-5, with 7 nucleotides matching TRBD1. The J call may be incorrect, as the DNA end agrees better with TRBJ2-7. The CDR3 contains 16 residues. Germline-derived CDR1 and CDR2 are SGHRS and YFSETQ. CDR3 protein: CASSLIPGTVAYEQYF. CDR3 DNA: TGCGCCAGCAGCTTGATCCCCGGGACAGTCGCCTACGAGCAGTACTTC.

The rearrangement links TRBV7-9 to TRBJ1-5; D gene uncertain. With 1 base removed from V and 4 bases from J, the gap between germline ends came to 11 bases. Germline lookup yields CDR1 SEHNR and CDR2 FQNEAQ (reference sequence). The CDR3 loop spans 15 amino acids. The CDR3: CASSLGTPGNQPQHF. As DNA, the CDR3 is TGTGCCAGCAGCTTAGGGACCCCGGGGAATCAGCCCCAGCATTTT.

This clone showed up just a few times. The DNA for the CDR3 is TGTGCCAGCGCACCGGGAGATAGGGACGAGCAGTACTTC. Protein: CASAPGDRDEQYF. The V and J genes are TRBV7-6 and TRBJ2-7, with D possibly being TRBD2 (6 bases). The V gene lost 8 bases and the J gene lost 5 bases, with 16 bases spanning the gap. The germline V gene encodes CDR1 SGHVS and CDR2 FNYEAQ. This CDR3 spans 13 amino acids. The variable domain in full, with the rest retrieved from reference TRBV7-6 and TRBJ2-7, is GAGVSQSPRYKVTKRGQDVALRCDPISGHVSLYWYRQALGQGPEFLTYFNYEAQQDKSGLPNDRFSAERPEGSISTLTIQRTEQRDSAMYRCASAPGDRDEQYFGPGTRLTVT.

The chain couples TRBV28 to TRBJ2-7; unclear D gene. V lost 5 bases, J lost 3 bases, and 14 bases lay in between. The CDR3 runs 14 residues. Per the germline V gene, CDR1 is MDHEN and CDR2 is SYDVKM. The CDR3 loop reads CASSTGPRNYEQYF. The CDR3 bases are TGTGCCAGCAGTACCGGGCCGAGAAACTACGAGCAGTACTTC.

This chain joins TRBV2 and TRBJ2-7; 13 bases match TRBD2. The CDR3 has 16 amino acids. Germline V gene lookup returns CDR1 SNHLY and CDR2 FYNNEI. The junction had 17 bases not matched to a gene; V was cut back by 11 bases and J by 7 bases. The CDR3 region is CAHSGGLAGQMREQYF. In DNA, the CDR3 is TGTGCCCACAGCGGGGGACTAGCGGGACAGATGAGGGAGCAGTACTTC.

This clone was seen once. The V and J genes are TRBV19 and TRBJ2-7, with D hard to call. Trimming removed 4 bases at V and 5 bases at J, with 12 bases between. The CDR3 runs 13 residues. The germline CDR1 and CDR2 sequences are LNHDA and SQIVND (reference sequence). The CDR3 DNA reads TGTGCCAGTAGTAGAGGACGGAACAACGAGCAGTACTTC. The encoded protein is CASSRGRNNEQYF.

V is TRBV19 and J is TRBJ2-7; 8 nucleotides line up with TRBD1. The CDR3 contains 14 residues. CDR1 and CDR2 from the germline V gene are LNHDA and SQIVND (reference sequence). V lost 3 bases, J lost 12 bases, and 13 bases stayed unmatched. The CDR3 region is CASSMGQDLPRRYF. Written as DNA, the CDR3 is TGTGCCAGTAGTATGGGACAGGACCTGCCTCGGCGGTACTTC.

The rearrangement uses TRBV11-2 and TRBJ2-7; 11 nucleotides match TRBD2. Germline assignment: CDR1 SGHAT and CDR2 FQNNGV. This CDR3 region has 15 residues. V shed 5 bases, J shed 3 bases, and the junction held 6 bases outside the gene matches. In nucleotides, the CDR3 is TGTGCCAGCAGCCATACCGGGACTAGCGGCTACGAGCAGTACTTC. This sequence encodes CASSHTGTSGYEQYF.

This clone is a singleton in its sample. The V gene is TRBV6-5, the J gene TRBJ2-7, with D hard to call. Per the germline V gene, CDR1 is MNHEY and CDR2 is SVGAGI. The CDR3 is made up of 13 amino acids. V gave up 6 bases and J gave up 4 bases, with 13 bases separating them. This CDR3 reads CASSSRTGYEQYF. CDR3 coding DNA: TGTGCCAGCAGCTCCCGCACTGGGTACGAGCAGTACTTC.

V usage is TRBV5-1 and J usage is TRBJ2-5, with TRBD2 matching over 8 bases. The V gene end was trimmed by 0 bases and the J gene end by 7 bases; junction bases not matched to a gene: 14. The CDR3 sequence is 17 residues long. Germline loops: CDR1 SGHRS, CDR2 YFSETQ. CDR3 sequence (DNA): TGCGCCAGCAGCTTGGCTGGGGTCGGGAGGGGTGCGGGGACCCAGTACTTC. The encoded protein is CASSLAGVGRGAGTQYF.

The J gene is TRBJ1-4, the V gene TRBV6-6; weak D call: TRBD1 (5 bases). The CDR3 runs 16 residues. Between the trimmed V and J ends, which lost 5 bases and 3 bases, there was a span of 16 bases. Germline values: CDR1 MNHNY, CDR2 SVGAGI (reference sequence). This CDR3 is CASSRPPRGSNEKLFF. The CDR3 nucleotides are TGTGCCAGCAGTCGACCTCCCCGGGGGTCTAATGAAAAACTGTTTTTT.

The chain recombines TRBV7-9 with TRBJ2-3; 9 nucleotides align to TRBD2. The CDR3 covers 18 residues. The ends lost 4 bases at V and 0 bases at J; junction bases unmatched: 11. Germline CDR1 reads SEHNR; CDR2 reads FQNEAQ (reference sequence). CDR3 amino acids: CASSSGLAIEPSTDTQYF. The DNA of the CDR3 is TGTGCCAGCAGCTCCGGACTAGCGATAGAACCTAGCACAGATACGCAGTATTTT.

The rearrangement joins TRBV6-1 to TRBJ1-1, with a tentative D call TRBD1 (6 bases). CDR1 is MNHNS and CDR2 is SASEGT in the germline V gene. This CDR3 spans 14 amino acids. Trimming took off 5 bases at V and 1 base at J, with 11 bases between the two ends. CDR3 protein: CASSHTGQNTEAFF. The CDR3 nucleotides read TGTGCCAGCAGTCATACAGGGCAGAACACTGAAGCTTTCTTT.

This clone was found a few times. The rearrangement joins TRBV19 to TRBJ2-7, with TRBD2 matching 16 bases. Germline CDR1 LNHDA, CDR2 SQIVND (reference sequence). This CDR3 region has 15 residues. Unmatched junction bases numbered 6, after V lost 5 bases and J lost 8 bases. CDR3 loop: CASSPLGLAGGQQYF. The DNA for the CDR3 is TGTGCCAGTAGTCCGCTGGGACTAGCGGGAGGGCAGCAGTACTTC.

This clone was observed a single time. The chain combines TRBV11-2 with TRBJ1-3, with a weak D call TRBD1 (5 bases). Germline CDR1 and CDR2: SGHAT and FQNNGV. The CDR3 has 14 amino acids. V lost 7 bases to trimming and J lost 1 base, with 11 bases between them. The CDR3 sequence: CASILGGSGNTIYF. In DNA, the CDR3 is TGTGCCAGCATCCTGGGGGGTTCTGGAAACACCATATATTTT.

This clone was seen a few times. This chain uses TRBV5-6 with TRBJ1-2, with a possible D match to TRBD1 (5 bases). Looked up from germline, CDR1 is SGHDT and CDR2 is YYEEEE. The CDR3 sequence is 14 residues long. The V end was cut by 6 bases, the J end by 5 bases, with 17 bases between. CDR3 sequence reads: CASNMWGGRYGYTF. The DNA for the CDR3 is TGTGCCAGCAACATGTGGGGGGGTCGGTATGGCTACACCTTC. The full variable domain, completed using reference TRBV5-6 and TRBJ1-2, is DAGVTQSPTHLIKTRGQQVTLRCSPKSGHDTVSWYQQALGQGPQFIFQYYEEEERQRGNFPDRFSGHQFPNYSSELNVNALLLGDSALYLCASNMWGGRYGYTFGSGTRLTVV.

This chain connects TRBV18 to TRBJ2-3; D uncertain. Trimming took off 1 base at V and 4 bases at J, with 12 bases between the two ends. The CDR3 runs to 15 residues. The germline V gene encodes CDR1 KGHSH and CDR2 LQKENI. CDR3 DNA: TGTGCCAGCTCACCACGAACAACAAGGGCAGATACGCAGTATTTT. Translated: CASSPRTTRADTQYF.

Only a few counts were recorded for this clone. J is TRBJ2-5 and V is TRBV6-5; 7 bases match TRBD2. The CDR3 is made up of 14 amino acids. The V segment lost 4 bases and the J segment 5 bases; nucleotides outside the gene matches: 7. Looked up from germline, CDR1 is MNHEY and CDR2 is SVGAGI. The CDR3: CASSSSGTWETQYF. CDR3 DNA sequence: TGTGCCAGCAGTTCTAGCGGAACGTGGGAGACCCAGTACTTC.

This chain links TRBV21-1 with TRBJ2-1; the table gives TRBD2 as D, unverified against the DNA. TRBV21-1 is a recognized pseudogene. The CDR3 extends over 19 amino acids. CDR3 region: CASSKLGLADLSSYNEQFF. The CDR3 DNA sequence: TGTGCCAGCAGCAAACTGGGACTAGCGGACCTTAGCTCCTACAATGAGCAGTTCTTC.

This chain joins TRBV5-4 and TRBJ1-1; 10 positions match TRBD1. This CDR3 spans 17 amino acids. Germline CDR1 and CDR2: SGHNT and YYREEE (reference sequence). With V trimmed by 4 bases and J by 0 bases, 9 bases remained unmatched. CDR3: CASSRKLTGGVNTEAFF. CDR3 nucleotide sequence: TGTGCCAGCAGCAGGAAATTGACAGGGGGCGTGAACACTGAAGCTTTCTTT.